This section outlines one TCR beta chain sequence together with its context. This specimen belongs to a study of human T cells and chemical hapten exposure. The wider study: While the approximately 25-week study was under way, patients received diphenylcyclopropenone on the scalp every week. Alopecia universalis, totalis or areata was present in patients who were mostly female.

The authors' processing: A typical sample had 75,000 to 100,000 TCRs, with roughly 23,224 to 700,000 overall. Via MiXCR, TCRdb re-called the RACE reads, giving one row per CDR3 protein. None of the V and J calls come from the authors' own analysis; TCRdb made them. The sample lists 300,000 to 400,000 distinct CDR3 sequences; approximately 5.1% were seen once. Regarding time point: pre-sensitization, week 0. The treatment: therapeutic diphenylcyclopropenone sensitization with weekly scalp DPC. CDR3 length: 13 residues. V was pared by 4 bases and J by 9 bases, with 6 bases of the junction left unmatched. Germline CDR1 reads MGHDK; CDR2 reads SYGVNS.

The rearrangement uses TRBV25-1 and TRBJ2-5, with 9 bases lining up with TRBD1. This sequence was found in a woman between 50 and 59 years old with alopecia areata. Some clones in this sample may be carry-over from other donors' samples. The sample consisted of whole blood, taken in connection with sensitization to the hapten diphenylcyclopropenone (DPC). Here the CDR3 DNA reads TGTGCCAGCAGTGGGGGACAGGGTCTGGCCCAGTACTTC. Protein product: CASSGGQGLAQYF.